This T cell receptor beta chain appears in the sequencing data of a study of cytomegalovirus exposure and HLA in healthy donors (dated by TCRdb to the late 2010s). With respect to the entire study: In an earlier analysis of 587 of the donors, approximately 260 Gb of sequence data and 90 million to 120 million unique TCR beta sequences from about 180 million T cells were reported. Around 320 gigabases of sequencing data and 70 million to 100 million unique TCR sequences were included in an early release covering about 620 HLA-typed donors. Of the roughly 390 genotyped donors, roughly 80% fell in the genetic ancestry cluster associated with self-reported Caucasian donors. The study aimed to test whether cataloging public T cell receptors could reveal signatures of past pathogen exposure. Using immunosequencing, the study profiled T cell repertoires from 666 subjects and related those repertoires to cytomegalovirus serostatus. Along with the roughly 700-subject first cohort, a separate validation cohort of around 110 different subjects was used. High-throughput TCR immunosequencing, statistical association of individual TCRs with disease status, and machine learning were combined to predict cytomegalovirus infection status. In a later analysis, previously published TCR beta repertoires from about 670 donors were re-analyzed and high-resolution HLA genotyping was added so that TCR occurrence patterns could be studied. Rather than drawing on any new phenotypic data, the later analysis identified candidate immune exposures from TCR beta sequences and the way those sequences occurred across donors. An earlier analysis of 587 of the donors used high-throughput TCR beta sequencing to judge whether each TCR beta V gene segment behaved as functional or pseudogenic. Alongside the repertoire data, information on donor age, sex, ethnicity and CMV serostatus was compiled. In a later genetic analysis, genome-wide SNP genotypes for about 55% of the 666 donors were used, and that subset was treated as a discovery cohort. All discovery cohort repertoires had been generated using a single sequencing platform. Class I and class II HLA loci were covered by the typing at four-digit resolution. Typing coverage varied by locus: roughly 620-640 donors for A, B, C, DRB1 and DQB1; 500 to 550 for DQA1; over 600 for DPA1; 450 to 480 for DPB1. About five DR-DQ haplotypes were treated as single units for association and clustering because of strong linkage in the cohort. Among under 450 genotyped donors of the cohort, an average of about 240,000 unique TCR beta nucleotide sequences were sequenced per donor, around 20% of them non-productive.

The paper's findings and limits, for the study overall: Because counts were too low, fewer than 20 rarely observed V segments, including chromosome 9 orphons, were excluded from the earlier analysis of 587 of the donors. The cohort was sequenced for TCR beta chains only, and without alpha or paired-chain data the features that could be detected were limited. In vitro tests confirmed that a few of the cytomegalovirus-associated TCR beta chains recognize cytomegalovirus antigens. Presence/absence analyses assumed roughly uniform sequencing depth across donors, an assumption that may not hold. Cytomegalovirus status was reported to be diagnosed by the classifier with high specificity and sensitivity in both the original and validation cohorts. In a later analysis, HLA-associated TCR beta chains were found to be more clonally expanded and to have lower generation probabilities than equally common non-associated chains. In a later analysis, the rate of TCR association differed among HLA loci, with DRB1 alleles having the most associated TCRs and HLA-C alleles having the fewest. The authors suggested that the approach could potentially be generalized to other disease states and immunological phenotypes. Immune exposure information for the cohort was limited to CMV serostatus. Some IMGT-functional V segments, including TRBV6-2 and TRBV6-3, could not be distinguished by the 87-base-pair reads and were therefore excluded. Because HLA typing was missing for some donors at each locus, association tests included only the typed subset. An earlier analysis of 587 of the donors showed that most TCR beta V segments appeared in productive rearrangements either about 87% or about 30% of the time, which broadly matched IMGT annotations. In a later genetic analysis, fewer N-insertions in productive TCRs were reported among donors in an Asian-associated ancestry cluster than the approximately 670-donor mean. A later analysis reported that several top co-occurrence clusters appeared linked to parvovirus B19, influenza, CMV and Epstein-Barr virus. A later analysis associated about 18,000 TCR beta sequences with specific HLA alleles at a false discovery rate of 0.05. Across donors, most TCR sequences were observed very rarely, whereas some public TCRs were present in many individuals. When HLA alleles, especially DR and DQ, strongly co-occurred, attributing TCR associations to individual alleles was difficult. The study listed approximately 150 TCR beta chains as associated with cytomegalovirus. A further reported finding was that TCR beta sequences accurately predicted the HLA-A and HLA-B alleles for most subjects in the first cohort. The sequencing pipeline was judged likely to have produced a cluster of highly shared sequence variants as a technical artifact. Most CMV-associated TCR beta chains appeared to be HLA-restricted in a later analysis, and the HLA associations seemed to be driven largely by CMV exposure. In a later genetic analysis, a missense DCLRE1C variant was associated with V-gene and J-gene trimming of TCR beta chains, and the association was replicated in an independent cohort. Linkage disequilibrium might explain the correlated functional status among segregating V segments, but an unknown experimental factor could not be excluded.

The library was obtained by the immunoSEQ multiplex PCR assay. A mixture of 60 forward primers for TCR Vbeta segments and 13 reverse primers for TCR Jbeta segments was used in the multiplex PCR. The CDR3 region of rearranged TCR beta genes was amplified from genomic DNA by a multiplex PCR assay. The amplified TCR beta libraries were sequenced on the Illumina HiSeq System as 87-base-pair reads. The published analysis was carried out like this. A later analysis tallied 75 million to 85 million unique TCR beta chains across the 600 to 700 repertoires, and some 10 million of those chains were shared by two or more donors. A nearest-neighbor algorithm error-corrected the raw reads and collapsed the reads into unique sequences, merging closely related sequences to remove PCR and sequencing errors. V, D and J gene segments were assigned by aligning CDR3 sequences to IMGT reference sequences. For a sequence to be retained, a match of at least six nucleotides to both a V gene segment and a J gene segment was required. A rearrangement counted as productive if the CDR3 had no stop codons and remained in frame with V and J, and every other rearrangement counted as non-productive. Following IMGT convention, CDR3 was defined as the stretch from the second conserved V-encoded cysteine up to the conserved J-encoded phenylalanine. In an earlier analysis of around 600 of the donors, sequences lacking an unambiguous match to a single V gene segment were excluded. In an earlier analysis of 450 to 750 of the donors, a V segment was called functional when productive rearrangements were above 56.7%, and segregating when the standard deviation between donors exceeded 5%. A statistical classification framework was built to diagnose cytomegalovirus status from the catalog of TCR beta chain sequences. A later analysis assigned V and J genes by comparing TCR nucleotide sequences with IMGT/GENE-DB human TR gene sequences. The TCRdist pipeline was used in a later analysis to assign CDR3 sequences and most-parsimonious VDJ recombination scenarios. In a later analysis, every TCR beta chain was defined by the combination of its CDR3 amino acid sequence and its V-gene family, and reads without a unique V-gene family were dropped. As a way to deal with suspected cross-contamination and a sequencing artifact, a later analysis dropped under 600 nucleotide sequences that were highly shared and had low generation probability. In a later analysis, a clonal expansion index was calculated for each public chain from normalized within-repertoire ranks of inferred template counts. A later analysis computed generation probabilities with a VDJ recombination model fitted to out-of-frame rearrangements, and checked the results against IGoR. In a later analysis, hypergeometric tests were used to score TCR-TCR, TCR-HLA and TCR-CMV co-occurrence, with a repertoire-size bias correction applied to TCR pairs. False discovery rates were estimated in a later analysis by permuting HLA or CMV assignments 20 times. In a later analysis, co-occurring TCRs were grouped with DBSCAN, and TCRdist sequence similarity was added when clustering was performed within HLA-allele-positive subsets. Repertoires with fewer than 30,000 or more than 120,000 public chains were left out of co-occurrence clustering, as were five repertoires with anomalous nucleotide sharing. Entries here come from immuneACCESS through TCRdb and include only in-frame sequences with V and J called. Some clones fail to appear in such tables; in the studies checked, an unresolved V gene covers under half of the shortfall, and the cause of the remainder is unknown. V and J calls and clone size are those listed in that table; D and trimming were worked out from the DNA. This specimen's table enumerates 91,000 or so clones. The ten largest make up under 4.5% of the sample.

Regarding this clone: No antigen is known for it.

In the germline V gene (reference sequence), CDR1 corresponds to LNHDA and CDR2 to SQIVND. The CDR3 has 16 amino acids, counting the end cysteine and phenylalanine. Left in the record is the CDR3 DNA by itself, 48 bases read in frame from the first base. Trimming takes 5 bases off V and 6 bases off J; junction bases not matched to a gene: 12. The cohort was made up of approximately 700 healthy bone marrow donors. At the time of sampling, every cohort member was nominally healthy, though immune exposures that went unrecorded were likely present. The donor tested CMV seronegative and was one of the 352 seronegative cohort members. Every donor gave a peripheral blood sample, and the peripheral blood mononuclear cells from that sample were used for TCR beta sequencing. The Qiagen DNeasy Blood Extraction Kit was used to extract genomic DNA from the blood cell samples.

The V gene is TRBV19 and the J gene is TRBJ2-3; TRBD2 aligns with 9 central bases. Sequencing used PBMCs. The TCR was taken from a woman in her 30s in good health and CMV-seronegative. Read as DNA, the sequence is TGTGCCAGTAGTCCTTATAGCGGGGGCCACGAGGATACGCAGTATTTT. Its protein product is CASSPYSGGHEDTQYF.